Listed below are T cell receptor beta chains from one sample, sequenced in a study of CD8 T cells in ankylosing spondylitis. TCRdb used MiXCR to reprocess the 5' RACE reads, holding one entry per CDR3 protein. The profile covers under 300,000 distinct CDR3 sequences, with 10% to 13% appearing a single time and 2.6% taken by the ten largest. Sequenced input: blood, either unsorted or a sorted T cell fraction (not recorded which). All receptors derive from a male donor with ankylosing spondylitis or in good health (not recorded which). The CDR3 runs from the conserved cysteine through the conserved F or W. Fields, in order: clone size, D gene, J gene, V gene, CDR3 length, CDR3 protein, CDR3 DNA. D genes are given only for firm matches. A row's size may be missing; if present it is once, few, many or a size class.

size: many
D: NA
J: TRBJ1-1
V: TRBV20-1
length: 11
CDR3: CSARLITEAFF
DNA: TGCAGTGCTAGGCTAATCACTGAAGCTTTCTTT

size: many
D: NA
J: TRBJ2-5
V: TRBV6-1
length: 13
CDR3: CASSEAGSETQYF
DNA: TGTGCCAGCAGTGAAGCAGGGTCTGAGACCCAGTACTTC

size: NA
D: NA
J: TRBJ2-7
V: TRBV20-1
length: 16
CDR3: CSARDRRQTHVYEQYF
DNA: TGCAGTGCTAGAGATCGGCGACAGACTCATGTCTACGAGCAGTACTTC

size: NA
D: NA
J: TRBJ1-2
V: TRBV7-2
length: 14
CDR3: CASSFPPPDYGYTF
DNA: TGTGCCAGCAGCTTTCCGCCGCCCGACTATGGCTACACCTTC

size: NA
D: NA
J: TRBJ1-1
V: TRBV10-3
length: 12
CDR3: CAISERGTEAFF
DNA: TGTGCCATCAGTGAGCGGGGCACTGAAGCTTTCTTT

size: few
D: TRBD2
J: TRBJ2-3
V: TRBV6-2/TRBV6-3
length: 20
CDR3: CASSTSGLAGEEVRTDTQYF
DNA: TGTGCCAGCAGCACCTCGGGACTAGCGGGAGAAGAGGTCCGCACAGATACGCAGTATTTT

size: NA
D: NA
J: TRBJ2-1
V: TRBV7-9
length: 16
CDR3: CASSLRGFLSYNEQFF
DNA: TGTGCCAGCAGCTTACGTGGCTTCCTCTCCTACAATGAGCAGTTCTTC

size: few
D: NA
J: TRBJ2-5
V: TRBV6-1
length: 16
CDR3: CASSKGRGGGTETQYF
DNA: TGTGCCAGCAGTAAAGGGCGAGGGGGGGGCACAGAGACCCAGTACTTC

size: few
D: NA
J: TRBJ2-1
V: TRBV6-2/TRBV6-3
length: 16
CDR3: CASSSLLGISYNEQFF
DNA: TGTGCCAGCAGTTCCCTCTTGGGGATCTCCTACAATGAGCAGTTCTTC

size: NA
D: NA
J: TRBJ2-7
V: TRBV7-9
length: 12
CDR3: CASSPEGSTHDF
DNA: TGTGCCAGCAGCCCGGAGGGGAGCACTCACGACTTC

size: many
D: NA
J: TRBJ2-1
V: TRBV27
length: 15
CDR3: CASSLSIGVGNEQFF
DNA: TGTGCCAGCAGTTTATCGATAGGGGTGGGCAATGAGCAGTTCTTC

size: NA
D: NA
J: TRBJ1-5
V: TRBV5-8
length: 15
CDR3: CASSRLGTVNQPQHF
DNA: TGTGCCAGCAGCCGGTTGGGGACGGTCAATCAGCCCCAGCATTTT

size: many
D: TRBD1
J: TRBJ1-2
V: TRBV20-1
length: 12
CDR3: CSARGTGGGYTF
DNA: TGCAGTGCTAGAGGGACAGGGGGTGGCTACACCTTC

size: NA
D: NA
J: TRBJ2-2
V: TRBV5-1
length: 15
CDR3: CASNPRDTNTGELFF
DNA: TGCGCCAGCAATCCCCGGGACACGAACACCGGGGAGCTGTTTTTT

size: few
D: TRBD1
J: TRBJ2-1
V: TRBV7-9
length: 16
CDR3: CASRPTTGPTYNEQFF
DNA: TGTGCCAGCAGACCAACGACAGGGCCCACCTACAATGAGCAGTTCTTC

size: few
D: NA
J: TRBJ2-7
V: TRBV3-1
length: 13
CDR3: CASTQRGTGEQYF
DNA: TGTGCCAGCACCCAAAGGGGTACGGGCGAGCAGTACTTC

size: many
D: TRBD1
J: TRBJ2-3
V: TRBV27
length: 17
CDR3: CASSLIRDSHGTDTQYF
DNA: TGTGCCAGCAGTCTAATCCGGGACAGCCATGGTACAGATACGCAGTATTTT

size: many
D: TRBD2
J: TRBJ2-1
V: TRBV29-1
length: 14
CDR3: CSVALAGGPSEQFF
DNA: TGCAGCGTCGCGCTAGCGGGAGGGCCTAGTGAGCAGTTCTTC

size: many
D: NA
J: TRBJ1-5
V: TRBV19
length: 14
CDR3: CASSEGPSEGPQHF
DNA: TGTGCCAGTAGCGAGGGGCCATCAGAAGGGCCCCAGCATTTT

size: NA
D: NA
J: TRBJ1-1
V: TRBV7-9
length: 15
CDR3: CASSFLGVGTTEAFF
DNA: TGTGCCAGCAGCTTCCTCGGGGTGGGAACCACTGAAGCTTTCTTT

size: many
D: TRBD2
J: TRBJ2-5
V: TRBV20-1
length: 15
CDR3: CSASSGGLYQETQYF
DNA: TGCAGTGCTAGTAGCGGGGGGTTGTACCAAGAGACCCAGTACTTC

size: many
D: TRBD1
J: TRBJ1-5
V: TRBV20-1
length: 16
CDR3: CSARDSRGLSNQPQHF
DNA: TGCAGTGCTAGAGATAGCAGGGGGCTATCCAATCAGCCCCAGCATTTT

size: many
D: TRBD1
J: TRBJ2-2
V: TRBV12-3/TRBV12-4
length: 15
CDR3: CASSLNRGFTGELFF
DNA: TGTGCCAGCAGTTTAAACAGGGGCTTCACCGGGGAGCTGTTTTTT

size: many
D: TRBD2
J: TRBJ2-1
V: TRBV11-2
length: 18
CDR3: CASSLDAAGVGWNNEQFF
DNA: TGTGCCAGCAGCTTAGATGCGGCGGGAGTAGGTTGGAACAATGAGCAGTTCTTC

size: many
D: NA
J: TRBJ2-2
V: TRBV30
length: 14
CDR3: CAWASRTNTGELFF
DNA: TGTGCCTGGGCTAGCCGAACGAACACCGGGGAGCTGTTTTTT

size: many
D: NA
J: TRBJ1-2
V: TRBV5-1
length: 13
CDR3: CASSLTGEGGYTF
DNA: TGCGCCAGCAGCTTGACGGGGGAAGGTGGCTACACCTTC

size: NA
D: NA
J: TRBJ1-2
V: TRBV19
length: 11
CDR3: CASSIPGGYTF
DNA: TGTGCCAGTAGTATTCCGGGAGGCTACACCTTC

size: many
D: NA
J: TRBJ1-2
V: TRBV6-6
length: 13
CDR3: CASSNREADGYTF
DNA: TGTGCCAGCAGCAACCGTGAGGCCGATGGCTACACCTTC

size: many
D: NA
J: TRBJ2-2
V: TRBV20-1
length: 14
CDR3: CSVSPIANTGELFF
DNA: TGCAGTGTTTCCCCAATTGCGAACACCGGGGAGCTGTTTTTT

size: many
D: TRBD1
J: TRBJ2-2
V: TRBV6-4
length: 21
CDR3: CASTTYSSGTDPTRDTGELFF
DNA: TGTGCCAGCACCACCTATTCCTCCGGGACAGACCCCACCCGGGACACCGGGGAGCTGTTTTTT

size: few
D: NA
J: TRBJ2-2
V: TRBV6-4
length: 13
CDR3: CASSDVNTGELFF
DNA: TGTGCCAGCAGTGACGTAAACACCGGGGAGCTGTTTTTT

size: NA
D: NA
J: TRBJ1-2
V: TRBV6-1
length: 11
CDR3: CASGREGGYTF
DNA: TGTGCCAGCGGCAGAGAGGGTGGCTACACCTTC

size: many
D: NA
J: TRBJ2-1
V: TRBV20-1
length: 10
CDR3: CSAKGNEQFF
DNA: TGCAGCGCGAAGGGGAATGAGCAGTTCTTC

size: NA
D: TRBD2
J: TRBJ2-5
V: TRBV18
length: 15
CDR3: CASSPRLANQETQYF
DNA: TGTGCCAGCTCACCAAGACTAGCGAATCAAGAGACCCAGTACTTC

size: many
D: TRBD2
J: TRBJ2-1
V: TRBV6-1
length: 14
CDR3: CASPSGTRDNEQFF
DNA: TGTGCCAGCCCGAGCGGGACTAGGGACAATGAGCAGTTCTTC

size: many
D: TRBD1
J: TRBJ1-2
V: TRBV9
length: 15
CDR3: CASSVAGDRGHGYTF
DNA: TGTGCCAGCAGCGTAGCTGGGGACAGGGGACACGGCTACACCTTC

size: NA
D: TRBD1
J: TRBJ1-2
V: TRBV30
length: 17
CDR3: CAWSVRWDRLGRNGYTF
DNA: TGTGCCTGGAGTGTAAGATGGGACAGGCTGGGACGAAATGGCTACACCTTC

size: many
D: NA
J: TRBJ1-4
V: TRBV12-3/TRBV12-4
length: 15
CDR3: CASTPGGGGNEKLFF
DNA: TGTGCCAGCACTCCCGGTGGGGGCGGTAATGAAAAACTGTTTTTT

size: many
D: NA
J: TRBJ2-7
V: TRBV10-1
length: 14
CDR3: CASSESTRSYEQYF
DNA: TGCGCCAGCAGTGAGTCGACTCGAAGTTACGAGCAGTACTTC

size: few
D: NA
J: TRBJ1-5
V: TRBV5-5
length: 15
CDR3: CASSLNLGTNQPQHF
DNA: TGTGCCAGCAGCTTGAACTTAGGGACGAATCAGCCCCAGCATTTT

size: many
D: NA
J: TRBJ1-4
V: TRBV21-1
length: 15
CDR3: CASSKVRQDNEKLFF
DNA: TGTGCCAGCAGCAAAGTCCGACAGGATAATGAAAAACTGTTTTTT

size: NA
D: NA
J: TRBJ2-3
V: TRBV20-1
length: 13
CDR3: CSASNPSTDTQYF
DNA: TGCAGTGCTAGCAACCCTAGCACAGATACGCAGTATTTT

size: NA
D: NA
J: TRBJ1-5
V: TRBV4-2
length: 15
CDR3: CASSQDETGNQPQHF
DNA: TGTGCCAGCAGCCAAGACGAAACAGGCAATCAGCCCCAGCATTTT

size: few
D: TRBD1
J: TRBJ1-1
V: TRBV20-1
length: 13
CDR3: CSARRDRVTEAFF
DNA: TGCAGTGCTAGACGGGACAGGGTCACTGAAGCTTTCTTT

size: many
D: TRBD2
J: TRBJ2-7
V: TRBV7-6
length: 14
CDR3: CASSGGLAGYEQYF
DNA: TGTGCCAGCAGCGGGGGACTAGCGGGCTACGAGCAGTACTTC

size: few
D: TRBD2
J: TRBJ2-1
V: TRBV25-1
length: 14
CDR3: CASSRGELVGEQFF
DNA: TGTGCCAGCAGCCGGGGGGAACTGGTCGGTGAGCAGTTCTTC

size: many
D: NA
J: TRBJ1-2
V: TRBV30
length: 13
CDR3: CAWFDQKNYGYTF
DNA: TGTGCCTGGTTCGATCAGAAGAACTATGGCTACACCTTC

size: many
D: NA
J: TRBJ1-2
V: TRBV20-1
length: 17
CDR3: CSARARAAWRLDYGYTF
DNA: TGCAGTGCTAGAGCCAGGGCAGCTTGGCGGTTGGACTATGGCTACACCTTC

size: many
D: NA
J: TRBJ2-7
V: TRBV18
length: 14
CDR3: CASSPTRGTYEQYF
DNA: TGTGCCAGCTCACCCACTCGGGGGACCTACGAGCAGTACTTC

size: many
D: NA
J: TRBJ2-1
V: TRBV5-1
length: 16
CDR3: CASSPFNQGGYNEQFF
DNA: TGCGCCAGCAGCCCCTTTAATCAGGGGGGTTACAATGAGCAGTTCTTC

size: NA
D: TRBD2
J: TRBJ2-3
V: TRBV2
length: 18
CDR3: CAFNQGETSGRSTDTQYF
DNA: TGTGCCTTCAACCAGGGGGAGACTAGCGGGAGAAGCACAGATACGCAGTATTTT

size: many
D: NA
J: TRBJ1-5
V: TRBV19
length: 14
CDR3: CASSTPLDSQPQHF
DNA: TGTGCCAGTAGTACCCCGTTGGACAGTCAGCCCCAGCATTTT

size: many
D: NA
J: TRBJ2-5
V: TRBV29-1
length: 13
CDR3: CSAVNKGLETQYF
DNA: TGCAGCGCTGTCAATAAAGGTCTCGAGACCCAGTACTTC